Many counts were recorded for the clone carrying this T cell receptor (beta chain). The antigen remains unidentified. The data were taken from a study of identical twins. The study, taken as a whole, reports: Zero-insertion analyses might be partly confounded by invariant T cells like MAIT and iNKT.

TCRdb independently ran MiXCR on the 5' RACE reads; one entry per CDR3 protein. The data show under 900,000 distinct CDR3 sequences, with roughly an eighth seen just once and around 1.5% held by the top ten. V was trimmed by 6 bases and J by 3 bases, leaving 8 bases between them. The CDR3 consists of 13 residues. The same data also contributed to another study, on yellow fever vaccine responses in identical twins.

The sample comprised PBMCs. The rearrangement links TRBV12-3 or TRBV12-4 to TRBJ2-2; no clear D. This clonotype was sampled from a woman under 30 in good health. CDR3 nucleotides: TGTGCCAGCAGGAGTAGGGACACCGGGGAGCTGTTTTTT. Its translation: CASRSRDTGELFF.